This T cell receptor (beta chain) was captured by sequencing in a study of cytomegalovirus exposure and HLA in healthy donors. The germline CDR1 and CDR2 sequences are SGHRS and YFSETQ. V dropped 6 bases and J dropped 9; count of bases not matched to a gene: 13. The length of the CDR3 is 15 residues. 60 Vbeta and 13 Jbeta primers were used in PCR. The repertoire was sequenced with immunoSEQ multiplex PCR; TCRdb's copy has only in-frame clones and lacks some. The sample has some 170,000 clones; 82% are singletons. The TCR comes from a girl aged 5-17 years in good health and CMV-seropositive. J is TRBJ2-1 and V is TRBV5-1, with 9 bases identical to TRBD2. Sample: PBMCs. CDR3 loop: CASTPGLADMGEQFF. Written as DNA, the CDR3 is TGCGCCAGCACCCCGGGACTAGCAGATATGGGTGAGCAGTTCTTC. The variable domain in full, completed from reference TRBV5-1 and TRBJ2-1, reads KAGVTQTPRYLIKTRGQQVTLSCSPISGHRSVSWYQQTPGQGLQFLFEYFSETQRNKGNFPGRFSGRQFSNSRSEMNVSTLELGDSALYLCASTPGLADMGEQFFGPGTRLTVL.